Below are 14 T cell receptor beta chains sequenced from a single sample in a study of blood T cells in healthy people across ages. Sample-barcoded 5' priming and a J-beta primer mix drove a second PCR of about 7 to 11 cycles. A single record per CDR3 protein comes from TCRdb applying MiXCR to the 5' RACE reads. The data contain roughly 800,000 distinct CDR3 sequences, just under 25% of them singletons. These data are also associated with another study on T cells of mothers and their children.

The sequenced sample was blood. These receptors were taken from a boy younger than 18 in good health.

The rearrangement links TRBV5-1 to TRBJ2-3; 8 bases align to TRBD2. The germline V gene encodes CDR1 SGHRS and CDR2 YFSETQ. V lost 2 bases, J lost 1 base, and 3 bases stayed unmatched. The CDR3 consists of 15 residues. CDR3: CASSFEAGGTDTQYF. CDR3 sequence (DNA): TGCGCCAGCAGCTTTGAAGCGGGAGGCACAGATACGCAGTATTTT.

This sequence joins TRBV24-1 and TRBJ2-2; D call uncertain. The length of the CDR3 is 13 residues. The germline gives CDR1 KGHDR, CDR2 SFDVKD. The germline V and J ends were trimmed by 12 bases and 0 bases, with 10 bases remaining between them. This CDR3 reads CAAGQANTGELFF. CDR3 nucleotides: TGTGCCGCCGGGCAGGCGAACACCGGGGAGCTGTTTTTT.

V and J are TRBV28 and TRBJ2-5, with 7 bases lining up with TRBD1. The end of the DNA aligns better with TRBJ2-1, so the J call may be wrong. The CDR3 runs 17 residues. The V gene's germline CDR1 is MDHEN and CDR2 SYDVKM. CDR3 loop: CASSPIPGQLYSDEQFF. The DNA of the CDR3 is TGTGCCAGCAGCCCAATTCCGGGACAGCTTTATAGCGATGAGCAGTTCTTC.

This clonotype was seen only a few times. The chain recombines TRBV10-3 with TRBJ2-5, with D uncertain. The J call is doubtful: the DNA matches TRBJ2-7 better. The CDR3 is 13 residues long. The germline V gene has CDR1 ENHRY and CDR2 SYGVKD. CDR3 sequence reads: CAISARQNYEQYF. For the CDR3, the DNA is TGTGCCATCAGTGCTCGTCAGAACTACGAGCAGTACTTC.

This clonotype was counted between two and nine times. The CDR3 here is CASSPGRGPYNEQFF. CDR3 DNA sequence: TGTGCCAGCAGCCCCGGGAGGGGTCCCTACAATGAGCAGTTCTTC. The V gene is TRBV11-3, the J gene TRBJ2-1, with 8 nucleotides matching TRBD2. The junction had 5 bases not matched to a gene; V was cut back by 5 bases and J by 2 bases. This CDR3 region has 15 residues. Germline CDR1 and CDR2: SGHNT and YENEEA.

This clonotype was recorded a few times. The V call is TRBV29-1, the J call TRBJ1-1; D not certain. Germline V gene data show CDR1 as SQVTM and CDR2 as ANQGSEA. This CDR3 region has 14 residues. The V gene lost 6 bases and the J gene lost 0 bases, with 14 bases spanning the gap. The CDR3 bases are TGCAGCGTCCCCGCGGAGGGTATGAACACTGAAGCTTTCTTT. It codes for CSVPAEGMNTEAFF.

This clonotype was picked up a small number of times. The chain links TRBV27 to TRBJ1-2; D is unresolved. The CDR3 totals 15 residues. The V end lost 5 bases, the J end lost 3 bases, and 16 bases lay between the germline ends. Germline CDR1 reads MNHEY; CDR2 reads SMNVEV (reference sequence). The CDR3 loop is CASSAVPQPDYGYTF. The CDR3 coding sequence is TGTGCCAGCAGTGCCGTCCCACAGCCTGACTATGGCTACACCTTC.

This clonotype was seen at least ten times. The chain carries TRBV3-1 and TRBJ2-1; 16 bases are shared with TRBD2. This CDR3 region has 16 residues. Per the germline V gene, CDR1 is LGHDT and CDR2 is YNNKEL (reference sequence). J gave up 14 bases and V 4 bases, and 11 bases lay outside the gene matches. In DNA form, the CDR3 reads TGTGCCAGCAGCCGCCGGGGACTAGCGGGGGGGCGGTGGAAGTTCTTC. This translates into CASSRRGLAGGRWKFF.

This clonotype came up a few times. The chain uses TRBV7-6 and TRBJ1-1; 7 bases match TRBD1. CDR3 size: 15 residues. J lost 0 bases, V lost 5 bases, and 6 bases had no gene match. Germline loops: CDR1 SGHVS, CDR2 FNYEAQ. DNA of the CDR3: TGTGCCAGCAGCCCGTTACAGGGGATGAACACTGAAGCTTTCTTT. Translating it yields CASSPLQGMNTEAFF.

This rearrangement joins TRBV7-2 to TRBJ2-1; no definite D call. Matching the DNA end better, TRBJ2-5 makes the J call doubtful. The CDR3 has 15 residues. Germline CDR1 SGHTA, CDR2 FQGNSA. CDR3 DNA: TGTGCCAGCAGCCTGTCGGGTTCTCATTTCGAGACCCAGTACTTC. It yields the protein CASSLSGSHFETQYF.

The rearrangement uses TRBV6-2 or TRBV6-3 and TRBJ2-1; TRBD1 agrees at 10 bases. The CDR3 sequence is 15 residues long. Germline V gene data show CDR1 as MNHEY and CDR2 as SVGEGT. V lost 6 bases, J lost 4 bases, and 6 bases stayed unmatched. Here the CDR3 reads CASRTPGQGYNEQFF. The CDR3 DNA reads as TGTGCCAGCAGGACACCGGGACAGGGGTACAATGAGCAGTTCTTC.

This clonotype was picked up a small number of times. The rearrangement uses TRBV29-1 and TRBJ1-1; D may be TRBD1 (5 bases). The V gene lost 7 bases and the J gene lost 1 base, with 13 bases spanning the gap. Germline V gene sequence: CDR1 SQVTM, CDR2 ANQGSEA. The CDR3 spans 13 residues. CDR3 bases: TGCAGCGCTGCTTCCAGGGAGAACACTGAAGCTTTCTTT. This codes for CSAASRENTEAFF.

The gene calls are TRBV7-9 and TRBJ2-1; TRBD2 matches 12 bases. Germline V gene sequence: CDR1 SEHNR, CDR2 FQNEAQ (reference sequence). This CDR3 has 15 amino acids. The V gene end was trimmed by 5 bases and the J gene end by 7 bases; junction bases not matched to a gene: 6. CDR3 sequence reads: CASSPLAGGVNEQFF. In nucleotides, the CDR3 is TGTGCCAGCAGCCCACTAGCGGGAGGAGTGAATGAGCAGTTCTTC.

V gene TRBV27 combines with J gene TRBJ2-7; 12 nucleotides agree with TRBD1. CDR3 length: 15 residues. Germline V gene lookup returns CDR1 MNHEY and CDR2 SMNVEV (reference sequence). The J segment lost 3 bases and the V segment lost 5 bases, leaving 5 bases of the junction unmatched. CDR3 sequence (DNA): TGTGCCAGCAGTATGGGGACAGGGGGCGACTACGAGCAGTACTTC. It yields the protein CASSMGTGGDYEQYF.